These 17 T cell receptor beta chains share one sample of origin, sequenced in a study of T cell responses to AZD1222 COVID-19 vaccine. The data were produced by immunoSEQ multiplex PCR, yet TCRdb's version contains in-frame clones alone and is incomplete. The sample consists of about 120,000 clones, roughly 90% of them appearing once. This material consisted of peripheral blood, taken on day 0 of AZD1222 vaccination. The receptors derive from an adult in good health.

This chain uses TRBV7-9 with TRBJ1-1; D is possibly TRBD1 (6 bases). The CDR3 is 15 amino acids. V was clipped by 5 bases and J by 1 base, with 14 bases between them. CDR1 SEHNR and CDR2 FQNEAQ come from the germline V gene (reference sequence). This chain's CDR3 is CASSTRWTENTEAFF. The CDR3 DNA sequence: TGTGCCAGCAGCACGAGATGGACAGAGAACACTGAAGCTTTCTTT.

Only one count was recorded for this clone. The rearrangement uses TRBV5-1 and TRBJ1-1, with unresolved D. CDR1 is SGHRS and CDR2 is YFSETQ in the germline V gene. V was clipped by 4 bases and J by 6 bases, with 19 bases between them. The CDR3 has 15 amino acids. The CDR3 bases are TGCGCCAGCAGCCACGGGCCCTCCACGCTCCCTGAAGCTTTCTTT. Translation gives CASSHGPSTLPEAFF.

This clone was observed once. The chain links TRBV5-1 to TRBJ1-2; D is unclear. Germline V CDR1 and CDR2: SGHRS, YFSETQ. Trimming took off 0 bases at V and 4 bases at J, with 7 bases between the two ends. The CDR3 spans 13 residues. The DNA of the CDR3 is TGCGCCAGCAGCTTGGAGTGGTCCTATGGCTACACCTTC. Translated, it gives CASSLEWSYGYTF.

This clone was found a few times. This rearrangement joins TRBV12-5 to TRBJ1-5; TRBD1 agrees at 7 bases. The germline CDR1 and CDR2 sequences are LGHNT and FRNRAP. The length of the CDR3 is 17 residues. V lost 7 bases, J lost 4 bases, and 16 bases stayed unmatched. The CDR3 protein is CASAHRGRPARNQPQHF. In DNA form, the CDR3 reads TGTGCTAGTGCCCACAGGGGCCGGCCGGCCCGTAATCAGCCCCAGCATTTT.

The rearrangement links TRBV12-3 or TRBV12-4 to TRBJ2-1, with D hard to call. Trimming pared 7 bases from V and 4 bases from J, leaving 8 bases between. The CDR3 has 12 residues. The DNA of the CDR3 is TGTGCCAGCAACGACCGATACAATGAGCAGTTCTTC. Translating gives CASNDRYNEQFF.

This clone was observed a single time. The V call is TRBV18, the J call TRBJ1-1; TRBD1 agrees at 9 bases. J lost 1 base, V lost 3 bases, and 9 bases had no gene match. CDR1 is KGHSH and CDR2 is LQKENI in the germline V gene. This CDR3 is built from 17 residues. CDR3 coding DNA: TGTGCCAGCTCACCCGGGACAGGGTCGGTCCGGAACACTGAAGCTTTCTTT. Translation: CASSPGTGSVRNTEAFF.

The chain recombines TRBV6-2 or TRBV6-3 with TRBJ2-5; 7 bases are shared with TRBD2. Trimming removed 5 bases from V and 1 base from J; junction bases left unmatched: 13. Germline-derived CDR1 and CDR2 are MNHEY and SVGEGT. The CDR3 consists of 17 residues. CDR3 region: CASSPRGSGPFQETQYF. The CDR3 nucleotides read TGTGCCAGCAGTCCCCGGGGTAGCGGGCCTTTCCAAGAGACCCAGTACTTC.

The chain is built from TRBV15 and TRBJ1-1; 9 bases fit TRBD1. The CDR3 loop spans 16 amino acids. The ends lost 2 bases at V and 7 bases at J; junction bases unmatched: 11. The germline V gene encodes CDR1 LNHNV and CDR2 YYDKDF (reference sequence). The CDR3 spells CATSRSSTGGVDEAFF. CDR3 DNA sequence: TGTGCCACCAGCAGATCATCCACAGGGGGCGTGGATGAAGCTTTCTTT.

This rearrangement joins TRBV27 to TRBJ1-2; D perhaps matches TRBD1 (6 bases). CDR1 is MNHEY and CDR2 is SMNVEV in the germline V gene (reference sequence). This CDR3 is built from 13 residues. V lost 3 bases, J lost 2 bases, and 7 bases lay in between. The CDR3 sequence: CASSLGANYGYTF. Written as DNA, the CDR3 is TGTGCCAGCAGTTTGGGGGCGAACTATGGCTACACCTTC.

In this sample, this clone turned up once. The chain couples TRBV10-2 to TRBJ2-7; TRBD2 agrees at 7 bases. The germline CDR1 and CDR2 sequences are WSHSY and SAAADI. The CDR3 has 14 amino acids. V lost 6 bases, J lost 5 bases, and 10 bases stayed unmatched. CDR3: CASRRQAGSDEQYF. For the CDR3, the DNA is TGCGCCAGCAGGAGGCAAGCGGGGAGCGACGAGCAGTACTTC.

The chain recombines TRBV3-1 (or the pseudogene TRBV3-2) with TRBJ2-3, with TRBD2 as a possible D gene (5 bases). Germline V gene lookup returns CDR1 LGHDT and CDR2 YNNKEL (reference sequence). CDR3 size: 15 residues. V lost 5 bases to trimming and J lost 0 bases, with 12 bases between them. The CDR3, as DNA: TGTGCCAGCAGCGAGACGGGATTGAGCACAGATACGCAGTATTTT. It translates to CASSETGLSTDTQYF.

This chain uses TRBV4-1 with TRBJ2-2; 12 nucleotides agree with TRBD2. CDR1 is MGHRA and CDR2 is YSYEKL in the germline V gene. This CDR3 spans 18 amino acids. Unmatched junction bases numbered 9, after V lost 2 bases and J lost 5 bases. Here the CDR3 reads CASSQRGPGTSGTGELFF. The CDR3 nucleotides are TGCGCCAGCAGCCAAAGGGGCCCCGGGACTAGCGGGACCGGGGAGCTGTTTTTT.

The chain recombines TRBV7-3 with TRBJ1-2; D not resolved. V lost 6 bases and J 0 bases, leaving 8 bases between the germline ends. CDR3 size: 13 residues. Per germline, CDR1 SGHTA and CDR2 FQGTGA. CDR3 coding DNA: TGTGCCAGCAGTCCGAATTCTAACTATGGCTACACCTTC. This codes for CASSPNSNYGYTF.

The genes are TRBV29-1 and TRBJ1-1; the match to TRBD1 covers 7 bases. Germline loops: CDR1 SQVTM, CDR2 ANQGSEA. Losses at the gene ends were 5 bases for V and 5 bases for J; bases not matched to a gene: 8. The CDR3 length is 13 residues. CDR3 DNA sequence: TGCAGCGTTAGGGGGCTAGGGGATACTGAAGCTTTCTTT. Its protein is CSVRGLGDTEAFF.

The V gene is TRBV28, the J gene TRBJ2-5; D may be TRBD2 (5 bases). This CDR3 region has 14 residues. In germline, CDR1 is MDHEN, CDR2 SYDVKM. V lost 2 bases and J 5 bases, leaving 12 bases between the germline ends. Written as DNA, the CDR3 is TGTGCCAGCAGTTTAGGAGGAGCGTGGGAGACCCAGTACTTC. Its protein is CASSLGGAWETQYF.

The chain links TRBV28 to TRBJ1-4; D not resolved. This CDR3 is 11 amino acids long. Germline V gene sequence: CDR1 MDHEN, CDR2 SYDVKM. V was trimmed by 6 bases and J by 8 bases, leaving 7 bases between them. CDR3 region: CASRSGEKLFF. CDR3 sequence (DNA): TGTGCCAGCAGATCGGGGGAAAAACTGTTTTTT.

The chain combines TRBV20-1 with TRBJ2-5; D not certain. V was pared by 7 bases and J by 3 bases, with 6 bases between. This CDR3 has 10 amino acids. Per germline, CDR1 DFQATT and CDR2 SNEGSKA (reference sequence). CDR3 region: CSGIKETQYF. As DNA, the CDR3 is TGCAGTGGCATCAAAGAGACCCAGTACTTC.